The source of this T cell receptor beta chain is a study of monozygotic twins with inflammatory bowel disease. The template-switching step introduced UMIs that carried a 6-nucleotide sample barcode. TCRdb reprocessed the 5' RACE reads and keeps a single row for each CDR3 protein, giving no DNA. The listing records 400,000 or so distinct CDR3 sequences. Germline CDR1 reads SGHRS; CDR2 reads YFSETQ. This CDR3 is built from 15 residues. On this clonotype itself: Its antigen remains unknown.

Study-wide results and limits: Clonotype overlap with others was lower in IBD patients than in healthy twins, a difference that was greatest with disease activity. Inverse Simpson values showed less TCRbeta diversity in IBD patients than in their healthy co-twins. The data offered no way to tell different T cell subtypes apart.

V is TRBV5-1 and J is TRBJ1-2; TCRdb reports TRBD1, a call that lacks DNA to check it against. The receptor comes from a human donor with ulcerative colitis or Crohn's disease, or a healthy co-twin of an affected twin (not recorded which). The source material was blood. CDR3 in amino acids: CASSLAQGDNYGYTF.